This T cell receptor beta chain originates from a study of blood T cell repertoires in COVID-19. On the study more broadly: The origin of the acute and convalescent COVID-19 samples was the United States, Italy and Spain.

The CDR3 has 15 residues. Per germline, CDR1 KGHSH and CDR2 LQKENI. Trimming stripped 4 bases from V and 8 bases from J, with 17 bases between. Original analysis: It was from reference gene primer amplification that nucleated cell counts were estimated. Assay used: immunoSEQ multiplex PCR; TCRdb lists only in-frame clones, some missing. That table is the source of V, J and clone size, and D and trimming were worked out from the DNA. The table shows some 100,000 clones, with approximately 83% occurring only once. Researchers sorted participants into cohorts using their self-reported clinical history. Recovered status in Cohort 3 required two negative PCRs, clearance, or symptom resolution.

The clonotype comes from a woman aged 45-65 years who had recovered from COVID-19. The specimen sequenced was PBMCs or T cells enriched from blood (not recorded which). V is TRBV18 and J is TRBJ1-4, with TRBD1 as a possible D gene (5 bases). This chain's CDR3 is CASSQEQVSYEKLFF. The CDR3 nucleotides read TGTGCCAGCTCACAAGAACAGGTGTCATACGAAAAACTGTTTTTT. Full variable domain (remainder filled in from reference TRBV18 and TRBJ1-4): NAGVMQNPRHLVRRRGQEARLRCSPMKGHSHVYWYRQLPEEGLKFMVYLQKENIIDESGMPKERFSAEFPKEGPSILRIQQVVRGDSAAYFCASSQEQVSYEKLFFGSGTQLSVL.